This T cell receptor (beta chain) stems from a study of CD8 T cells in ankylosing spondylitis. TCRdb called the 5' RACE reads again in MiXCR, with one record for every CDR3 protein. The data show around 150,000 distinct CDR3 sequences, with 18% seen just once and around 7.6% held by the top ten. Germline V gene sequence: CDR1 SGHRS, CDR2 YFSETQ. V lost 0 bases and J 12 bases, leaving 7 bases between the germline ends. The CDR3 runs to 10 residues. Overall study results and limits: With a CD8+ phenotype, disease-linked clones were relatively rare in peripheral blood. Earlier authors reported some of these motif variants in reactive arthritis synovial fluid and blood.

As regards this clonotype: Its target is unknown.

Input material: blood, either unsorted or a sorted T cell fraction (not recorded which). This rearrangement joins TRBV5-1 to TRBJ2-7; unclear D gene. The TCR originated in a male donor with ankylosing spondylitis or in good health (not recorded which). CDR3 protein: CASSLEAGYV. CDR3 sequence (DNA): TGCGCCAGCAGCTTGGAAGCAGGGTACGTC.